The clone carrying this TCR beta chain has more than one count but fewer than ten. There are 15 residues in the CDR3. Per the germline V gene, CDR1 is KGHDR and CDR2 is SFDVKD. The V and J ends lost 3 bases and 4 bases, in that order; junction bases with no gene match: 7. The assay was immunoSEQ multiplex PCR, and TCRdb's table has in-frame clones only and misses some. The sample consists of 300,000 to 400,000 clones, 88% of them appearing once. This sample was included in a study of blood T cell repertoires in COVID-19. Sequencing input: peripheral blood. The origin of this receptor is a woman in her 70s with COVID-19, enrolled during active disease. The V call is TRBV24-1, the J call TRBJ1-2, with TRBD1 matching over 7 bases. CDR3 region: CATSDPTGTAYGYTF. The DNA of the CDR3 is TGTGCCACCAGTGATCCAACCGGGACAGCCTATGGCTACACCTTC.